Included here is one T cell receptor (beta chain) sequence, with context. This sample was included in a study of blood T cell repertoires in COVID-19. The CDR3 contains 15 residues. Germline V gene lookup returns CDR1 SGHRS and CDR2 YFSETQ. V was pared by 0 bases and J by 3 bases, with 12 bases between. Here immunoSEQ multiplex PCR was the method, and the copy in TCRdb shows in-frame clones only, minus some. The table lists 250,000 to 300,000 clones, approximately 90% of them singletons. This receptor was obtained from a woman aged 25 to 39 who had recovered from COVID-19. This chain uses TRBV5-1 with TRBJ2-5; TRBD1 might be the D (6 bases). Specimen: PBMCs or T cells enriched from blood (not recorded which). The CDR3 here is CASSLDLDREETQYF. CDR3 nucleotide sequence: TGCGCCAGCAGCTTGGATTTGGACAGAGAAGAGACCCAGTACTTC.